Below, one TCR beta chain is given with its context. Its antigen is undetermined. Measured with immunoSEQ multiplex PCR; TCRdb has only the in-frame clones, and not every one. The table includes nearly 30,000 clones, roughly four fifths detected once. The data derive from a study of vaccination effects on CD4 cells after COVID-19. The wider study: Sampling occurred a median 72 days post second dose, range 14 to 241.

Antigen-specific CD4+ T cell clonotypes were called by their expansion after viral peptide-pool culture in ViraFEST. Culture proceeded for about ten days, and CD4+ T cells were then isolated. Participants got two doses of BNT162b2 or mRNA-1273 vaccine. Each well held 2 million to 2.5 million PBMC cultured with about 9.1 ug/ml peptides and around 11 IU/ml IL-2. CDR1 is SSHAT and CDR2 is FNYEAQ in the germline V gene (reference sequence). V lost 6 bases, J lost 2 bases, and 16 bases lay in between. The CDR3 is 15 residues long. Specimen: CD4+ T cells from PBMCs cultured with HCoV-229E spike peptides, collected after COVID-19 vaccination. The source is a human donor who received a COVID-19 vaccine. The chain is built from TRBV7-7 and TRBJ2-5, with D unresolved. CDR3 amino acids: CASSSGRSWQETQYF. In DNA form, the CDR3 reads TGTGCCAGCAGTTCGGGCCGTTCGTGGCAAGAGACCCAGTACTTC. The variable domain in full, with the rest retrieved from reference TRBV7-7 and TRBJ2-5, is GAGVSQSPRYKVTKRGQDVTLRCDPISSHATLYWYQQALGQGPEFLTYFNYEAQPDKSGLPSDRFSAERPEGSISTLTIQRTEQRDSAMYRCASSSGRSWQETQYFGPGTRLLVL.